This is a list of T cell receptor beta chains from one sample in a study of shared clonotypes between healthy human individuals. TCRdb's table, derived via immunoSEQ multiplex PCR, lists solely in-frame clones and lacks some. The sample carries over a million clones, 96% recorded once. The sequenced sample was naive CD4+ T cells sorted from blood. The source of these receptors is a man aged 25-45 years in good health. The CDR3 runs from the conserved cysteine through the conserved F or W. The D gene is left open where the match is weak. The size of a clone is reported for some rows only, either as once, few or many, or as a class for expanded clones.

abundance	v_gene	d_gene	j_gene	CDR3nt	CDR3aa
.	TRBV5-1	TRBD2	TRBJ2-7	TGCGCCAGTGGACTAGCGGGAGTCTACGAGCAGTACTTC	CASGLAGVYEQYF
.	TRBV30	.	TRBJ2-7	TGTGCCTGGAGTAGGGCTAGCGCGACCTACGAGCAGTACTTC	CAWSRASATYEQYF
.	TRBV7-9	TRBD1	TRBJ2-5	TGTGCCAGCAGCTGGGGGAGACAGGGGGCCGAGACCCAGTACTTC	CASSWGRQGAETQYF
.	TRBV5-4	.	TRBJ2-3	TGTGCCAGCAGCTTGCCCACAATAGCAGGCACCACAGATACGCAGTATTTT	CASSLPTIAGTTDTQYF
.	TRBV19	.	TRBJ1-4	TGTGCCAGTAGTGCCCAACATACGGGATTGGAAGAAAAACTGTTTTTT	CASSAQHTGLEEKLFF
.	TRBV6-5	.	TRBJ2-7	TGTGCCAGCAGTTACTCAAGGGGTCCCTACGAGCAGTACTTC	CASSYSRGPYEQYF
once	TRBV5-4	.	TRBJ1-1	TGTGCCAGCAGCCCGCTCAGGGAGAACACTGAAGCTTTCTTT	CASSPLRENTEAFF
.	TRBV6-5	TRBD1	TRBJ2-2	TGTGCCAGCGGTGCGGGACAGGGTGTCACCGGGGAGCTGTTTTTT	CASGAGQGVTGELFF
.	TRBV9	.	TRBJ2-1	TGTGCCAGCAGCGCCTTCTCCGGGGCAGAGCAGTTCTTC	CASSAFSGAEQFF
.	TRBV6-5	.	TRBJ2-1	TGTGCCAGCAGCCCGACCGATAGCTCCTACAATGAGCAGTTCTTC	CASSPTDSSYNEQFF
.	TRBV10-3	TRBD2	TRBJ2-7	TGTGCCATCAGTGAGTCGCCCCGGGACAGGCGGACTAGCGGGAGTGGGGAGCAGTACTTC	CAISESPRDRRTSGSGEQYF
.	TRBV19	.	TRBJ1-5	TGTGCCAGTAGCAGCGGGGGCGTAGCGGGTCAGCCCCAGCATTTT	CASSSGGVAGQPQHF
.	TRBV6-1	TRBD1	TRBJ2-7	TGTGCCAGCAGTGTCCGACAGGGGATGGTCTACGAGCAGTACTTC	CASSVRQGMVYEQYF
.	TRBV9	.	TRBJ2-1	TGTGCCAGCAGCGTAGCTTGGATAGCGGTCTCCTACAATGAGCAGTTCTTC	CASSVAWIAVSYNEQFF
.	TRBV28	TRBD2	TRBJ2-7	TGTGCCAGCAGCAAGACGAGGCGGGGGGTGGTGGGGCAGTACTTC	CASSKTRRGVVGQYF